This T cell receptor (beta chain) was sequenced for a study of blood T cell repertoires in COVID-19. Study in general: Sample material is recorded as cDNA or gDNA derived from T cells, B-cell-depleted T cells, or PBMCs.

The method was immunoSEQ multiplex PCR; TCRdb's version includes in-frame clones alone and lacks a portion of them. The sample comprises more than 200,000 clones, around 89% of which are singletons, and over 4% rests with the top ten. The length of the CDR3 is 14 residues. Germline loops: CDR1 GTSNPN, CDR2 SVGIG (reference sequence). The J segment lost 6 bases and the V segment lost 2 bases, leaving 8 bases of the junction unmatched. The sample holds one count of this clone. This TCR derives from a woman aged 25 to 39 who had recovered from COVID-19. The sequencing sample was made of PBMCs or T cells enriched from blood (not recorded which). The chain combines TRBV30 with TRBJ2-5, with 8 positions matching TRBD2. This CDR3 reads CAWSTGLGPKTQYF. The CDR3 region has the DNA TGTGCCTGGAGTACGGGACTAGGTCCGAAGACCCAGTACTTC. The full variable domain, in which reference TRBV30 and TRBJ2-5 provide the parts outside the CDR3, is SQTIHQWPATLVQPVGSPLSLECTVEGTSNPNLYWYRQAAGRGLQLLFYSVGIGQISSEVPQNLSASRPQDRQFILSSKKLLLSDSGFYLCAWSTGLGPKTQYFGPGTRLLVL.